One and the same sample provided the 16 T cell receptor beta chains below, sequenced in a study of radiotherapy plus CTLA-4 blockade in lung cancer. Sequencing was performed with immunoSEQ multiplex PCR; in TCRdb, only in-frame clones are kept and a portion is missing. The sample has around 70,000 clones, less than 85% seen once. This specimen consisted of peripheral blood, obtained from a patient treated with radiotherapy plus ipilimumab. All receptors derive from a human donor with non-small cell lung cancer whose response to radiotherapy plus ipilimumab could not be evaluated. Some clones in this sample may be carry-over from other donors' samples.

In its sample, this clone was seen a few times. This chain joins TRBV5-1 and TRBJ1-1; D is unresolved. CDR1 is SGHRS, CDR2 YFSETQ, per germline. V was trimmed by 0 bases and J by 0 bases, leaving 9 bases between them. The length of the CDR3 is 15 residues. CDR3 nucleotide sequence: TGCGCCAGCAGCTTGGTTCCGGGTATGAACACTGAAGCTTTCTTT. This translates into CASSLVPGMNTEAFF.

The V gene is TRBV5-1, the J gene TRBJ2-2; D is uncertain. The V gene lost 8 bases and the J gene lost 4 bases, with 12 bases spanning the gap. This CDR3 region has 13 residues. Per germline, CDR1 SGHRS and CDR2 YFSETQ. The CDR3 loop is CASEKASTGELFF. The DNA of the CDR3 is TGCGCCAGTGAAAAAGCGAGCACCGGGGAGCTGTTTTTT.

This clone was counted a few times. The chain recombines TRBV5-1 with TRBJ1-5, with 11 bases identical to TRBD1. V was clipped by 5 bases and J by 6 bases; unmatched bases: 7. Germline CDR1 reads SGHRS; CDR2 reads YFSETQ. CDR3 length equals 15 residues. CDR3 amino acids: CASSFGTGGSQPQHF. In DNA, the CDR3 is TGCGCCAGCAGTTTCGGGACAGGGGGGAGTCAGCCCCAGCATTTT. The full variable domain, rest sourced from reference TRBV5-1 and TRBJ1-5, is KAGVTQTPRYLIKTRGQQVTLSCSPISGHRSVSWYQQTPGQGLQFLFEYFSETQRNKGNFPGRFSGRQFSNSRSEMNVSTLELGDSALYLCASSFGTGGSQPQHFGDGTRLSIL.

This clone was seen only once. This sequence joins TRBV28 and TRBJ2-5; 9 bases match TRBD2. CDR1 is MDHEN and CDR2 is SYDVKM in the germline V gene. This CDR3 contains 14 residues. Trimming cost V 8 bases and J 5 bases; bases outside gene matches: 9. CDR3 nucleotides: TGTGCCAGCCGAGCGGGGGGCCCGGGGGAGACCCAGTACTTC. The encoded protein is CASRAGGPGETQYF.

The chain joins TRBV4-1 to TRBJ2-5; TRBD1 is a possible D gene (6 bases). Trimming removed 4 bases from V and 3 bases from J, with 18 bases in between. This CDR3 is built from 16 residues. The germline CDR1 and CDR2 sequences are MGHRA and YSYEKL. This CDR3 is CASSPQLTRGEETQYF. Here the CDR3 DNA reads TGCGCCAGCAGCCCACAACTAACCAGGGGAGAAGAGACCCAGTACTTC.

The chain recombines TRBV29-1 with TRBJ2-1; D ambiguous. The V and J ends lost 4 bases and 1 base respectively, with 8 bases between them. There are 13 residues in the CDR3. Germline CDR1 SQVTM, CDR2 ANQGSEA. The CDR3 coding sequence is TGCAGCGTTGCCAGGATTTCCTACAATGAGCAGTTCTTC. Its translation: CSVARISYNEQFF.

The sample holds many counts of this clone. CDR3 protein: CASSQEVAVGAHNEKLFF. DNA for the CDR3: TGCGCCAGCAGCCAAGAAGTAGCGGTAGGGGCCCATAATGAAAAACTGTTTTTT. The chain recombines TRBV4-1 with TRBJ1-4; D perhaps matches TRBD1 (5 bases). Per germline, CDR1 MGHRA and CDR2 YSYEKL. The CDR3 length is 18 residues. V lost 0 bases and J 4 bases, leaving 18 bases between the germline ends.

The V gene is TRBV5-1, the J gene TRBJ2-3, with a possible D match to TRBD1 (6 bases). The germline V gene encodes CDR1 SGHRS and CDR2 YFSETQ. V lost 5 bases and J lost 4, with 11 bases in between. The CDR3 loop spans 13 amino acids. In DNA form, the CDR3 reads TGCGCCAGCAGGACAGGTGGGCCAGATACGCAGTATTTT. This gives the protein CASRTGGPDTQYF.

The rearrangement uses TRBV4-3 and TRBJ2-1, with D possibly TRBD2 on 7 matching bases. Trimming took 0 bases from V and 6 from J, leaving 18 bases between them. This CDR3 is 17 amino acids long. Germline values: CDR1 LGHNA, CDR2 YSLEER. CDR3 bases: TGCGCCAGCAGCCAAGATCGGGTGGGGGGGCCATTCAATGAGCAGTTCTTC. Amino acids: CASSQDRVGGPFNEQFF.

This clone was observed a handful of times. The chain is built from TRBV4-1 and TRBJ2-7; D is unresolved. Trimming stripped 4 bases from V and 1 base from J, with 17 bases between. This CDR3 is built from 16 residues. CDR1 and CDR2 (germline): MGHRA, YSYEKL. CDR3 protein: CASSRNLGVGSYEQYF. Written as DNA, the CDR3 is TGCGCCAGCAGCCGAAACTTAGGTGTCGGGTCCTACGAGCAGTACTTC.

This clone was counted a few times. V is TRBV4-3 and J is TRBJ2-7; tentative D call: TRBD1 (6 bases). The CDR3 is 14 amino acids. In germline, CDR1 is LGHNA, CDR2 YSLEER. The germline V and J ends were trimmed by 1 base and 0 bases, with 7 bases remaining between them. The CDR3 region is CASSQVTGSYEQYF. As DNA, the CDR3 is TGCGCCAGCAGCCAAGTGACAGGCTCCTACGAGCAGTACTTC.

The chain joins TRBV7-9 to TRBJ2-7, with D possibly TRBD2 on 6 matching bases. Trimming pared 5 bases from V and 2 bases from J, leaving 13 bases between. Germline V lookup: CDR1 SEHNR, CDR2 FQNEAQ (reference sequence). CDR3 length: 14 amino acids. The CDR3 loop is CASSRAGLTYEQYF. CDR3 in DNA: TGTGCCAGCAGCCGGGCGGGGCTGACCTACGAGCAGTACTTC.

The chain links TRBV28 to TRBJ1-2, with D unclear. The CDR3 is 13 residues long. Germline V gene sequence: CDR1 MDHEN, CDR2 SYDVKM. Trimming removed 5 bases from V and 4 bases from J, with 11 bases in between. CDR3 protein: CASSPGVGYGYTF. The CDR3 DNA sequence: TGTGCCAGCAGTCCCGGGGTCGGCTATGGCTACACCTTC.

The CDR3 loop is CASSLNRGSETQYF. CDR3 DNA: TGCGCCAGCAGCTTGAATAGGGGTAGCGAGACCCAGTACTTC. The J gene is TRBJ2-5, the V gene TRBV5-1; tentatively, D is TRBD1 (5 bases). The V and J ends lost 1 base and 5 bases respectively, with 12 bases between them. Germline V gives CDR1 SGHRS, CDR2 YFSETQ. The CDR3 has 14 amino acids.

The CDR3 DNA reads TGTGCCAGCAGTTCTGACAGCTACAATGAGCAGTTCTTC. Encoded protein: CASSSDSYNEQFF. This chain joins TRBV27 and TRBJ2-1, with a possible D match to TRBD1 (5 bases). The germline V gene encodes CDR1 MNHEY and CDR2 SMNVEV (reference sequence). The CDR3 extends over 13 amino acids. Trimming removed 4 bases from V and 3 bases from J, with 7 bases in between.

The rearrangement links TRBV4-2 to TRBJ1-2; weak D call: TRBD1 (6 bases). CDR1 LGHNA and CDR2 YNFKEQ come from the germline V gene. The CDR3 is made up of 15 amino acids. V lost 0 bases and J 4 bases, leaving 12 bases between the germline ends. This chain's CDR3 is CASSQEQTGLYGYTF. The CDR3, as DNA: TGTGCCAGCAGCCAAGAACAGACAGGCCTCTATGGCTACACCTTC.